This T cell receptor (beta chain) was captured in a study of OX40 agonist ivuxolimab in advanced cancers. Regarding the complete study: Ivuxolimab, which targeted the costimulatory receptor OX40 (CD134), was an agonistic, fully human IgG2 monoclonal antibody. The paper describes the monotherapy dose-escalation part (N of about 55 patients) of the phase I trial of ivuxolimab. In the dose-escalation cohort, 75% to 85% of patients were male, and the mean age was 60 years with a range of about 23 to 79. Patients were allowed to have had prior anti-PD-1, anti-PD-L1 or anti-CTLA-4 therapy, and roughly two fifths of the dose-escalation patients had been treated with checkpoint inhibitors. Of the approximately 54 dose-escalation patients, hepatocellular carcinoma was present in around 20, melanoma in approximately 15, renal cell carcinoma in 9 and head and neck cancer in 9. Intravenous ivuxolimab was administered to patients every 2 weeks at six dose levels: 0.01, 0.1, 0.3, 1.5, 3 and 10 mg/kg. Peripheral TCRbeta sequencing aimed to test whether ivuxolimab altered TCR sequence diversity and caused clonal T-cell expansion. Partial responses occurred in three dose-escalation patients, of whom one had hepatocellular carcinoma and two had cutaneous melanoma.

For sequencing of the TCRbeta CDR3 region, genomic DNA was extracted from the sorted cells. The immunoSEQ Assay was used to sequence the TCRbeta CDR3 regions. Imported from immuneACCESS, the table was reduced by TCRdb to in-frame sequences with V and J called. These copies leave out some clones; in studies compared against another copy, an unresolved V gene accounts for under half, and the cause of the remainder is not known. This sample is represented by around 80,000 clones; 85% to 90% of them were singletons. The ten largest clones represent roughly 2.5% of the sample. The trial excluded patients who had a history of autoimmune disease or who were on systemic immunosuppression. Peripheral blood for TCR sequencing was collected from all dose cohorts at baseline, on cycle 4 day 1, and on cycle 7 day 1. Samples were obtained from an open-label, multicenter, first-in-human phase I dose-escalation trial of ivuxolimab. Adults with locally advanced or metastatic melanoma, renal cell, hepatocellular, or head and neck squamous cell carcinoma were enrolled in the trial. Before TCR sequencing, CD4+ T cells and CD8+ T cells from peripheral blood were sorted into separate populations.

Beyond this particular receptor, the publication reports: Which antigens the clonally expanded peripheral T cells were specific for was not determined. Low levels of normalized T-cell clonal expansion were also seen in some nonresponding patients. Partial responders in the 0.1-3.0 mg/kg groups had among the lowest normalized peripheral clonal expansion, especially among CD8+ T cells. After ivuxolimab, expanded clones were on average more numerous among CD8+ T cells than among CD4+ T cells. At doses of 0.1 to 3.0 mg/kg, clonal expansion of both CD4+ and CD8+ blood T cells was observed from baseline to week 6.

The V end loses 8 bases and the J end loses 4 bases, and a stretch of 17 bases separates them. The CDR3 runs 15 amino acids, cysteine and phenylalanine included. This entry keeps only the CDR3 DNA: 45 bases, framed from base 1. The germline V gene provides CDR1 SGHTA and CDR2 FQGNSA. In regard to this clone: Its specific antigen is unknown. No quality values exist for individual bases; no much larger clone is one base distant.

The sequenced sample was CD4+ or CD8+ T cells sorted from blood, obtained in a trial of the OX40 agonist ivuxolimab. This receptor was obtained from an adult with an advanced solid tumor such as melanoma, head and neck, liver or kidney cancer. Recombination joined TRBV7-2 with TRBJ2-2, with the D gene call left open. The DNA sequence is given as TGTGCCAGCCGAGTACGAAGTGGTGTCACCGGGGAGCTGTTTTTT. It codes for CASRVRSGVTGELFF.